The next 2 T cell receptor beta chains were all read from a single sample in a study of blood T cells in healthy people across ages. Primers used in a second PCR of roughly 7 to 12 cycles were a sample-barcoded 5' primer and a J-beta primer mix. TCRdb re-derived calls from the 5' RACE reads in MiXCR, one entry per CDR3 protein. Here the sample spans about 640,000 distinct CDR3 sequences, approximately 59% being singletons. The sample was blood. The receptors derive from a man in his sixties in good health.

The chain joins TRBV27 to TRBJ2-5; D is ambiguous. TRBJ2-7 matches the DNA end more closely, so the J call is doubtful. This CDR3 region has 14 residues. Germline V gene lookup returns CDR1 MNHEY and CDR2 SMNVEV (reference sequence). This chain's CDR3 is CASSLSGMTHEQYF. DNA for the CDR3: TGTGCCAGCAGTTTATCGGGCATGACTCACGAGCAGTACTTC.

As to this clonotype: Mismatch with germline at one junction end may stem from a read error. The chain has TRBV4-2 and TRBJ2-1, with TRBD1 matching over 9 bases. The V gene's germline CDR1 is LGHNA and CDR2 YNFKEQ. CDR3 length equals 13 residues. The CDR3 nucleotides are TGTGCCAGCAGCCAGGACAGGGGTAATGAGCACTTCTTC. Translated, it gives CASSQDRGNEHFF.